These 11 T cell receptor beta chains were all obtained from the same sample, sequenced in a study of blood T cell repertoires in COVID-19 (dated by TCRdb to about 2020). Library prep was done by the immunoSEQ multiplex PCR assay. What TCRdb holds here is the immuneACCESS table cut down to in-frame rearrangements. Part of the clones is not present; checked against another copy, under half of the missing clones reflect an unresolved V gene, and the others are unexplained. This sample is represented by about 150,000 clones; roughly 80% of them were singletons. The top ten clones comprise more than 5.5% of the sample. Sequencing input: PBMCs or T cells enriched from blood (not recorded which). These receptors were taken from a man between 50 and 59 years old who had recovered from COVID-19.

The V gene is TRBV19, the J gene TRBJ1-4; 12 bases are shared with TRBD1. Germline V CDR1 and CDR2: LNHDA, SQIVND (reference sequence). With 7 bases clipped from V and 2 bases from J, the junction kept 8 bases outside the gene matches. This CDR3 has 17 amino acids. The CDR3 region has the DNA TGTGCCAGTAATTCCGGGACAGGGGGCTTCACTAATGAAAAACTGTTTTTT. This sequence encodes CASNSGTGGFTNEKLFF.

CDR3 sequence: CASSEAGGAVLAETQYF. CDR3 in DNA: TGTGCCAGCAGTGAAGCTGGGGGGGCCGTTTTGGCGGAGACCCAGTACTTC. This chain joins TRBV2 and TRBJ2-5, with a tentative D call TRBD2 (7 bases). Germline loops: CDR1 SNHLY, CDR2 FYNNEI. Trimming cost V 0 bases and J 5 bases, with 19 bases left between them. CDR3 length: 17 residues.

CDR3 coding DNA: TGTGCCAGCAGCTCAAACAGGAACACTGAAGCTTTCTTT. The encoded protein is CASSSNRNTEAFF. The rearrangement uses TRBV7-8 and TRBJ1-1; D is uncertain. Trimming removed 4 bases from V and 1 base from J, with 7 bases in between. The CDR3 spans 13 residues. Looked up from germline, CDR1 is SGHVS and CDR2 is FQNEAQ.

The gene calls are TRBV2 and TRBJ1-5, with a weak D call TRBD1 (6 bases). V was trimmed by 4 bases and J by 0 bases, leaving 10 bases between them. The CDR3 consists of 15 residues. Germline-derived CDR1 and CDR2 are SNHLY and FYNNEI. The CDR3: CASSGGDISNQPQHF. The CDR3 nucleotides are TGTGCCAGCAGTGGAGGGGACATTAGCAATCAGCCCCAGCATTTT.

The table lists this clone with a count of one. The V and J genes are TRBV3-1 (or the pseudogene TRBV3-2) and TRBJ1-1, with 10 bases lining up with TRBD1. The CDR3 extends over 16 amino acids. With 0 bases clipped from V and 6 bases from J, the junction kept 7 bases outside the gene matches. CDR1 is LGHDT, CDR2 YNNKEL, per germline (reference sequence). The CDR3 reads CASSQDLGQGMSEAFF. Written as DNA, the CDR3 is TGTGCCAGCAGCCAAGATTTGGGACAGGGGATGTCTGAAGCTTTCTTT.

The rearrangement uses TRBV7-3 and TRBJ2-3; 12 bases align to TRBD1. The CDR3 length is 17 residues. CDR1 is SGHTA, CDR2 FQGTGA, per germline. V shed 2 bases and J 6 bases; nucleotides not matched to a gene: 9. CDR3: CASSLAPGQGAPDTQYF. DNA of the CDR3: TGTGCCAGCAGCTTAGCCCCGGGACAGGGGGCGCCGGATACGCAGTATTTT.

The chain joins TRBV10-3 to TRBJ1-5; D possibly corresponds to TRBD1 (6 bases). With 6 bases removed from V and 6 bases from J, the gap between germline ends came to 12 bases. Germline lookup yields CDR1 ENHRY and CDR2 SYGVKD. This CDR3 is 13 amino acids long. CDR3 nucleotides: TGTGCCATCAGCAGGGGTTCGGGTCAGCCCCAGCATTTT. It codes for CAISRGSGQPQHF.

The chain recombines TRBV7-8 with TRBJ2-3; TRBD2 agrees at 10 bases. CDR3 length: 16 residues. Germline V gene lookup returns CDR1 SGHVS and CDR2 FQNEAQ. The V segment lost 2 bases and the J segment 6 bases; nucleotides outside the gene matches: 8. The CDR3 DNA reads TGTGCCAGCAGCTTATGGTCTAGCGGGGGTTCGGATACGCAGTATTTT. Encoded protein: CASSLWSSGGSDTQYF.

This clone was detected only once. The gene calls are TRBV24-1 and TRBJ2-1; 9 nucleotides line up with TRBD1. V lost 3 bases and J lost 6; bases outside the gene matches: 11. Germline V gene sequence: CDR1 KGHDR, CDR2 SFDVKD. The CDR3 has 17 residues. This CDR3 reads CATSDPSGQGRINEQFF. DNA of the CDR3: TGTGCCACCAGTGATCCCTCGGGACAGGGAAGAATCAATGAGCAGTTCTTC.

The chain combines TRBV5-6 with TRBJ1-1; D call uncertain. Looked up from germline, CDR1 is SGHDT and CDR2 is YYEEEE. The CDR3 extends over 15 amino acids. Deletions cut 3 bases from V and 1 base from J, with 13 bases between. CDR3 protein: CASSSRLTANTEAFF. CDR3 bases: TGTGCCAGCAGCTCCCGACTGACCGCGAACACTGAAGCTTTCTTT.

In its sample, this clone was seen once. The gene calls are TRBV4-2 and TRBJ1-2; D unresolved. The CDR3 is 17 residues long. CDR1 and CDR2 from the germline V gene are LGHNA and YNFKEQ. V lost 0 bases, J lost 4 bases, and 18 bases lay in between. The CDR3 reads CASSQDDANSRIYGYTF. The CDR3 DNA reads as TGTGCCAGCAGCCAAGATGACGCGAACAGCAGAATCTATGGCTACACCTTC.